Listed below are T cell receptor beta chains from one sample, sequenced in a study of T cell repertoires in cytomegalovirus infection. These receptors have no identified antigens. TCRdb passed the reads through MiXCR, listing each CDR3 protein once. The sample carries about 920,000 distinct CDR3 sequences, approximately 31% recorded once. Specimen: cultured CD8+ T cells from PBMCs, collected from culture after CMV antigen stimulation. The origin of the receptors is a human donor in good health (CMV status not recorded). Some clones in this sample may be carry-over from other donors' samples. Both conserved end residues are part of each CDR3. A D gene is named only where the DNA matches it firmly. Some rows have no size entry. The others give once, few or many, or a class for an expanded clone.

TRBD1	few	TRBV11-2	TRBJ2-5	TGTGCCAGCAGCGGGACAGGGCGTTTCCAAGAGACCCAGTACTTC	CASSGTGRFQETQYF
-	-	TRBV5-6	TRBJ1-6	TGTGCCAGCAGCTTGGGACAGCCCAGCCCCCTCCACTTT	CASSLGQPSPLHF
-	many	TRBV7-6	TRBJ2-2	TGTGCCAGCAGCCATCCCCGTGGCGGGCCGAACACCGGGGAGCTGTTTTTT	CASSHPRGGPNTGELFF
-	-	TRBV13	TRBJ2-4	TGTGCCAGCAGCACTTGGACGGTTGCCAAAAACATTCAGTACTTC	CASSTWTVAKNIQYF
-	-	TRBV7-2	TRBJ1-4	TGTGCCAGCAGCTTAGTCGGGACTCTTAATGAAAAACTGTTTTTT	CASSLVGTLNEKLFF
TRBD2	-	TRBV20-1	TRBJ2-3	TGCAGTGCCCGGGATGGTAGCGGGGGTCACACAGATACGCAGTATTTT	CSARDGSGGHTDTQYF
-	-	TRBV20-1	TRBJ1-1	TGCAGTGCCCCGGCGGGCACTGAAGCTTTCTTT	CSAPAGTEAFF
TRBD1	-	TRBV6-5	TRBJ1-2	TGTGCCAGCAGTTACTGGGGGACAGGATGGGGCTATGGCTACACCTTC	CASSYWGTGWGYGYTF
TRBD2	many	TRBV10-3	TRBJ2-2	TGTGCCATCAGTGAGTCTGCGGGAGGCACCGGGGAGCTGTTTTTT	CAISESAGGTGELFF
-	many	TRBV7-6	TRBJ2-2	TGTGCTAGCAGCTGGGGGCCGAACACCGGGGAGCTGTTTTTT	CASSWGPNTGELFF
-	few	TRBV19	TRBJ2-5	TGTGCCAGTAGTATAAGCCGCGGTGTTAAGACCCAGTACTTC	CASSISRGVKTQYF